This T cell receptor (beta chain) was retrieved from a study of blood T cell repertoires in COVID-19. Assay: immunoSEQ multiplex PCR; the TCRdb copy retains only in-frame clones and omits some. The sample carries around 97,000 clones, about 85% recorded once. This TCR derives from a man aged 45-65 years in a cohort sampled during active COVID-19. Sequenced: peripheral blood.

The CDR3 protein is CAWSPTSGGLCSYNEQFF. DNA for the CDR3: TGTGCCTGGAGTCCGACTAGCGGGGGGTTATGCTCCTACAATGAGCAGTTCTTC. This chain links TRBV30 with TRBJ2-1; TRBD2 matches 13 bases. This CDR3 has 18 amino acids. Germline V gene lookup returns CDR1 GTSNPN and CDR2 SVGIG (reference sequence). Unmatched junction bases numbered 7, after V lost 2 bases and J lost 0 bases.